This TCR beta chain was sequenced during a study of shared clonotypes between healthy human individuals. General study results and limits: In the sorted subsets, rarefaction showed sequencing was incomplete despite large depth.

As for this clone: Its target is unknown.

Clones were read by immunoSEQ multiplex PCR, and TCRdb kept only the in-frame ones, dropping some. The table shows approximately 2.3 million clones, with about 92% occurring only once. Trimming left V 5 bases short and J 1 base short, with 17 bases between. CDR3 length: 16 residues. Looked up from germline, CDR1 is LNHDA and CDR2 is SQIVND (reference sequence). Negatively enriched CD4+ T cells were divided by CD45RA into naive and memory. The V call is TRBV19, the J call TRBJ1-1; possibly TRBD1 for D (5 bases). The sample consisted of naive CD4+ T cells from PBMCs. Subset: CD45RA+ positively selected. The TCR originated in a man aged 18 to 35 in good health. Some clones in this sample may be carry-over from other donors' samples. The CDR3 loop reads CASSLGRPRSNTEAFF. The CDR3 DNA reads as TGTGCCAGTAGTCTGGGACGCCCCCGGTCGAACACTGAAGCTTTCTTT.